This is a list of T cell receptor beta chains from one sample in a study of shared clonotypes between healthy human individuals. Sequencing was performed with immunoSEQ multiplex PCR; in TCRdb, only in-frame clones are kept and a portion is missing. This table holds roughly 1 million clones, 70% to 80% found once. Sequencing used memory CD4+ T cells sorted from blood. The receptors come from a young man in good health. The CDR3 runs from the conserved cysteine through the conserved F or W.

TRBV5-1	TRBJ1-5	CASSLEGDRPQHF
TRBV27	TRBJ2-1	CASSLSPPRTNEQFF
TRBV12-2	TRBJ1-5	CASRHFPQRCNQPQHF
TRBV6-1	TRBJ2-3	CASSAYRSGAADTQYF
TRBV30	TRBJ1-1	CAWSLGIGTEAFF
TRBV6-1	TRBJ2-7	CATGRSYEQYF
TRBV4-1	TRBJ1-6	CASRGLGQNLNSPLHF
TRBV28	TRBJ2-7	CASSFSIPYEQYF
TRBV2	TRBJ1-2	CASSVPSDRGQDFNYGYTF
TRBV6-1	TRBJ1-3	CASESSGNTIYF
TRBV4-2	TRBJ2-3	CASSPGEGGLTDTQYF
TRBV5-1	TRBJ1-3	CASSLDGRGGSGNTIYF
TRBV15	TRBJ2-5	CATSREFTGVAAQETQYF
TRBV7-9	TRBJ1-3	CASSYRGLGNTIYF
TRBV5-1	TRBJ2-5	CASRIGGRETQYF
TRBV7-2	TRBJ1-2	CASSLGGQSSYTF
TRBV5-1	TRBJ2-2	CASTPRNTGELFF
TRBV20-1	TRBJ2-1	CSARPTGEQFF
TRBV7-2	TRBJ2-5	CASSSSKREGGETQYF
TRBV4-2	TRBJ1-2	CASSQDYQGNGYTF
TRBV5-1	TRBJ2-5	CASSLPGTSVQETQYF
TRBV7-6	TRBJ2-3	CASSPPRGPDTQYF
TRBV5-1	TRBJ2-7	CASSWVQGPYEQYF
TRBV2	TRBJ1-4	CASSGDWGNNEKLFF
TRBV9	TRBJ2-7	CASSVGRTTYEQYF
TRBV28	TRBJ1-1	CASSLTQDFEAFF
TRBV19	TRBJ2-2	CASSTPSGSTGELFF
TRBV29-1	TRBJ2-7	CSVMEGGSYEQYF
TRBV14	TRBJ2-1	CASSNTGTGDEQFF
TRBV19	TRBJ1-4	CASSSSGTGREKLFF
TRBV2	TRBJ2-4	CASSEGGFGNIQYF
TRBV5-1	TRBJ1-2	CASSLAGSYGYTF
TRBV7-2	TRBJ1-3	CASSLGGGTGNTIYF
TRBV18	TRBJ1-2	CASSPPGQGTYGYTF
TRBV27	TRBJ1-1	CASSLFSWNTEAFF
TRBV19	TRBJ1-6	CASSIERESPLHF
TRBV6-1	TRBJ1-3	CASSEGDSGNTIYF
TRBV28	TRBJ2-6	CASSLSPPGANVLTF
TRBV29-1	TRBJ2-6	CSVGTPSYGANVLTF
TRBV15	TRBJ2-1	CATSSEWSPGGWDEQFF
TRBV20-1	TRBJ1-2	CSGGANYGYTF
TRBV27	TRBJ2-3	CASSLGLRLTDTQYF
TRBV10-3	TRBJ2-7	CAISGEGQNEQYF
TRBV5-6	TRBJ1-2	CASSLPHRGDGYTF
TRBV30	TRBJ1-4	CAWSVRQGKEKLFF
TRBV5-6	TRBJ1-2	CASSQTGSPRRGYTF
TRBV5-1	TRBJ1-2	CASSLAPGLGYGYTF
TRBV2	TRBJ2-7	CASSPAGVYEQYF
TRBV10-3	TRBJ1-5	CAISESMENNQPQHF
TRBV29-1	TRBJ1-5	CSVGTGRNQPQHF
TRBV5-8	TRBJ2-7	CASKRKSYEQYF
TRBV2	TRBJ1-1	CASSPGLRGAFF
TRBV2	TRBJ2-3	CASSEPVIDTQYF
TRBV5-1	TRBJ2-1	CASSLGSGPANEQFF